This T cell receptor beta chain was identified in a study of blood T cell repertoires in COVID-19. Germline V gene sequence: CDR1 SGHVS, CDR2 FQNEAQ. CDR3 length equals 12 residues. Between the trimmed V and J ends, which lost 3 bases and 6 bases, there was a span of 6 bases. Only in-frame clones appear in the TCRdb table, and some are missing; sequencing was by immunoSEQ multiplex PCR. The repertoire holds about 260,000 clones, with approximately 89% as singletons. This chain connects TRBV7-8 to TRBJ1-5; no definite D call. The clonotype originates from a woman in her forties or fifties with acute or convalescent COVID-19. Material: peripheral blood. For the CDR3, the DNA is TGTGCCAGCAGCTTTCGGGGTCAGCCCCAGCATTTT. This codes for CASSFRGQPQHF.